This record concerns one TCR beta chain sequence. What antigen it recognizes has not been identified. No per-base quality is available; no much larger clone lies one base away. The collaborating institutions used their own protocols to collect whole blood in K2EDTA tubes. Collaborator samples were shipped for TCRbeta analysis as frozen whole blood, isolated PBMCs, or DNA extracted from either sample type. The entry originates in a study of blood T cell repertoires in COVID-19 (dated by TCRdb to between 2020 and 2021). Notes on the research overall: Samples covering the acute and convalescent phases of COVID-19 were provided by collaborators in the United States, Italy and Spain. Where HLA class I and class II types were available, the types were taken from metadata supplied by the sample provider, not from assay-based typing. The dataset comprised deeply sampled blood TCRbeta repertoires from subjects exposed to, actively infected with, or recovered from COVID-19. The repertoires were made available in a free public database intended to serve as a resource for research on the immune response to SARS-CoV-2. Samples were obtained from the ongoing ImmuneRACE study (first 160 participants) and from over 1,000 subjects provided by 6 global collaborators. The material from the prospective study consisted of cDNA or gDNA derived from T cells, B-cell-depleted T cells, or PBMCs. A de-identified subject ID, COVID-19 status, age in years and sex were almost always included in the sample metadata.

On the study overall, not on this receptor specifically: Clinical and demographic metadata were provided uncurated, with the amount varying by source and participant.

TCRbeta CDR3 regions were amplified from genomic DNA using the immunoSEQ Assay, a bias-controlled multiplex PCR. In the paper's pipeline: The number of nucleated cells in each sample was estimated from the amplification of reference gene primers within the assay. Sequence reads were collapsed and filtered to measure the absolute abundance of every unique TCRbeta CDR3 rearrangement. For each sample, productive Simpson clonality was calculated as the square root of Simpson's diversity index across productive rearrangements. TCRdb took this table from immuneACCESS and kept in-frame rearrangements with V and J called. Such tables lack part of the clones; where checked against another copy, unresolved V genes explain under half of the gap, and the rest is unexplained. The DNA gave D and trimming, while V, J and clone size come from that table. This sample gives approximately 70,000 clones in total; 82% of them show up just once. The ten largest clones take up roughly 20% of the sample.

Reading from cysteine to phenylalanine, the CDR3 counts 14 amino acids. Only the CDR3 portion is preserved as DNA: 42 bases, with reading frame beginning at the first base. CDR1 SGHRS and CDR2 YFSETQ are derived from the germline V gene. The V end loses 0 bases and the J end loses 7 bases, and a stretch of 14 bases separates them. The sequence came from a human donor in a cohort sampled during active COVID-19. The chain was built from TRBV5-1 and TRBJ2-7; tentative D gene TRBD1, with 5 bases matching. The sequenced sample consisted of peripheral blood. DNA sequence: TGCGCCAGCAGCTTGGCCTCGGTTTCAGGGGAGCAGTACTTC. Translation gives CASSLASVSGEQYF.